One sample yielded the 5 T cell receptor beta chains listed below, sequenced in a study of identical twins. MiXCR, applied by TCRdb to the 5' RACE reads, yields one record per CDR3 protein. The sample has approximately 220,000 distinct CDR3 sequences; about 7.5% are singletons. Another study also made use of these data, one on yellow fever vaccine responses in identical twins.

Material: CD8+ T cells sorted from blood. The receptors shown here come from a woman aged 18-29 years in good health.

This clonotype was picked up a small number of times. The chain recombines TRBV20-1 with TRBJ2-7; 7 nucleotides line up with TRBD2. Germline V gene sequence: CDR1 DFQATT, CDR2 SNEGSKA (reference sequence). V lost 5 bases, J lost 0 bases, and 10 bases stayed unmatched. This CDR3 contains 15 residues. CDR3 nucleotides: TGCAGTGCTCCCCTGGCCGGGGGGAGCTCCTACGAGCAGTACTTC. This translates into CSAPLAGGSSYEQYF.

The CDR3 loop reads CASSPTGTGFPYEQYF. CDR3 nucleotide sequence: TGTGCCAGCAGTCCAACCGGGACAGGGTTCCCCTACGAGCAGTACTTC. The chain has TRBV12-3 or TRBV12-4 and TRBJ2-7, with 9 bases lining up with TRBD1. This CDR3 is built from 16 residues. V trimming: 5 bases; J trimming: 2 bases; junction bases outside the gene matches: 10.

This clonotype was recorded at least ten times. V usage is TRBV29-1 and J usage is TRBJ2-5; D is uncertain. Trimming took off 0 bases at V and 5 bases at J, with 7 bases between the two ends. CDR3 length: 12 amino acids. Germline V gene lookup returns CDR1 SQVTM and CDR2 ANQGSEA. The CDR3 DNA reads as TGCAGCGTTGAAGAGAGAAGGGAGACCCAGTACTTC. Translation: CSVEERRETQYF.

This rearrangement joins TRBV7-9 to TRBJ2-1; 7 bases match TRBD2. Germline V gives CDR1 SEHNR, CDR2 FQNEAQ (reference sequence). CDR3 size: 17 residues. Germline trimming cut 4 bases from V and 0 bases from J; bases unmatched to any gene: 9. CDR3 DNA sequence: TGTGCCAGCAGCTCCGGGGATTGGGGGGGCTCCTACAATGAGCAGTTCTTC. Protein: CASSSGDWGGSYNEQFF.

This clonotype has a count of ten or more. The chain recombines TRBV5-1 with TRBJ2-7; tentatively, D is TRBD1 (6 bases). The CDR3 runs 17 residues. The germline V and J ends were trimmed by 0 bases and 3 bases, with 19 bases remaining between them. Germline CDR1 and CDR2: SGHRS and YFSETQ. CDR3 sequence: CASSLASNRAIRYEQYF. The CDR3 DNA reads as TGCGCCAGCAGCTTGGCCTCGAACAGGGCCATCCGCTACGAGCAGTACTTC. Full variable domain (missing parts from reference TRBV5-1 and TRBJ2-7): KAGVTQTPRYLIKTRGQQVTLSCSPISGHRSVSWYQQTPGQGLQFLFEYFSETQRNKGNFPGRFSGRQFSNSRSEMNVSTLELGDSALYLCASSLASNRAIRYEQYFGPGTRLTVT.